The 8 T cell receptor beta chains in this list originate from one sample, sequenced in a study of blood T cell repertoires in COVID-19. The table came from immunoSEQ multiplex PCR; TCRdb's copy has only in-frame clones and leaves some out. The table records 410,000 or so clones, about 89% of them present only once. The sample comprised peripheral blood. The receptors were gathered from a woman in her 40s with COVID-19, enrolled during active disease.

The CDR3 nucleotides are TGTGCCAGCCTTGGGGCGAATAGCAATCAGCCCCAGCATTTT. It is translated as CASLGANSNQPQHF. The rearrangement joins TRBV18 to TRBJ1-5; perhaps TRBD1 as D (5 bases). The CDR3 is 14 residues long. V lost 8 bases and J lost 0, with 11 bases in between. The germline gives CDR1 KGHSH, CDR2 LQKENI.

The table lists this clone with a count of one. The gene calls are TRBV7-3 and TRBJ1-2; 8 bases fit TRBD1. Trimming took 4 bases from V and 7 from J; bases not matched to a gene: 5. The CDR3 contains 13 residues. The V gene's germline CDR1 is SGHTA and CDR2 FQGTGA. CDR3 coding DNA: TGTGCCAGCAGCTCTGAAACAGGGGGTGGCTACACCTTC. As protein: CASSSETGGGYTF.

This clone was counted between two and nine times. The chain couples TRBV7-2 to TRBJ1-2; 7 positions agree with TRBD1. Germline V gives CDR1 SGHTA, CDR2 FQGNSA. J was trimmed by 6 bases and V by 1 base; bases with no gene match: 2. CDR3 length equals 13 residues. The CDR3 spells CASSLVQGNGYTF. In nucleotides, the CDR3 is TGTGCCAGCAGCTTAGTACAGGGGAATGGCTACACCTTC.

This rearrangement joins TRBV18 to TRBJ1-3; maybe TRBD1 (5 bases). With 1 base removed from V and 0 bases from J, the gap between germline ends came to 19 bases. CDR1 KGHSH and CDR2 LQKENI come from the germline V gene. There are 19 residues in the CDR3. CDR3 coding DNA: TGTGCCAGCTCACCACTGGACAATATAGGGCCGAGCTCTGGAAACACCATATATTTT. Its protein is CASSPLDNIGPSSGNTIYF.

The rearrangement joins TRBV18 to TRBJ1-1, with D possibly being TRBD1 (6 bases). The CDR3 is 15 amino acids. Between the trimmed V and J ends, which lost 4 bases and 4 bases, there was a span of 16 bases. CDR1 is KGHSH and CDR2 is LQKENI in the germline V gene. CDR3 protein: CASSHLQGDITEAFF. CDR3 coding DNA: TGTGCCAGCTCACACTTACAGGGTGATATCACTGAAGCTTTCTTT.

This chain joins TRBV28 and TRBJ1-5, with D unresolved. V gave up 6 bases and J gave up 3 bases, with 12 bases separating them. This CDR3 spans 14 amino acids. CDR1 MDHEN and CDR2 SYDVKM come from the germline V gene. The CDR3 loop reads CASRRSSPNQPQHF. CDR3 bases: TGTGCCAGCAGGCGATCTAGTCCCAATCAGCCCCAGCATTTT.

V is TRBV24-1 and J is TRBJ2-1, with 10 bases aligning to TRBD2. V lost 3 bases to trimming and J lost 9 bases; unmatched junction nucleotides: 16. CDR3 size: 18 residues. Germline-derived CDR1 and CDR2 are KGHDR and SFDVKD. The CDR3 region is CATSDPSPTAGGGSEQFF. Written as DNA, the CDR3 is TGTGCCACCAGTGATCCATCTCCAACAGCGGGAGGGGGAAGTGAGCAGTTCTTC.

V gene TRBV28 combines with J gene TRBJ1-6; D may be TRBD1 (5 bases). The CDR3 sequence is 15 residues long. Germline-derived CDR1 and CDR2 are MDHEN and SYDVKM. V lost 3 bases, J lost 5 bases, and 11 bases lay in between. The CDR3 sequence: CASSLAQADNSPLHF. CDR3 nucleotides: TGTGCCAGCAGTTTGGCACAGGCTGATAATTCACCCCTCCACTTT.